The 22 T cell receptor beta chains below were found in one sample sequenced in a study of T cell repertoires in cytomegalovirus infection. Their cognate antigens are unknown. From the reads, TCRdb called clonotypes with MiXCR, one entry per CDR3 protein. The data contain 700,000 to 850,000 distinct CDR3 sequences, 32% of them singletons. The sequenced sample was cultured CD8+ T cells from PBMCs, obtained from culture after CMV antigen stimulation. All receptors derive from a human donor in good health (CMV status not recorded). Some clones in this sample may be carry-over from other donors' samples.

This clonotype was picked up a small number of times. The V and J genes are TRBV9 and TRBJ2-7; no definite D call. The V end was cut by 0 bases, the J end by 2 bases, with 9 bases between. This CDR3 is built from 14 residues. Per the germline V gene, CDR1 is SGDLS and CDR2 is YYNGEE. The CDR3 region has the DNA TGTGCCAGCAGCGTAGTCCCAGGTACCTACGAGCAGTACTTC. Translated, it gives CASSVVPGTYEQYF.

This clonotype has more than one count but fewer than ten. The rearrangement uses TRBV7-9 and TRBJ2-3, with D perhaps TRBD1 or TRBD2 (5 bases each). The CDR3 length is 15 residues. Trimming removed 4 bases at V and 5 bases at J, with 16 bases between. Germline V CDR1 and CDR2: SEHNR, FQNEAQ (reference sequence). In DNA form, the CDR3 reads TGTGCCAGCAGCTACGGGACCACGCCGGGAGATACGCAGTATTTT. Translated, it gives CASSYGTTPGDTQYF. Based on the CDR3 plus reference TRBV7-9 and TRBJ2-3, the full variable domain is DTGVSQNPRHKITKRGQNVTFRCDPISEHNRLYWYRQTLGQGPEFLTYFQNEAQLEKSRLLSDRFSAERPKGSFSTLEIQRTEQGDSAMYLCASSYGTTPGDTQYFGPGTRLTVL.

J is TRBJ2-2 and V is TRBV20-1; TRBD2 matches at 8 bases. The trim removed 3 bases at V and 4 bases at J, leaving 4 bases unmatched. The V gene's germline CDR1 is DFQATT and CDR2 SNEGSKA (reference sequence). CDR3 length: 14 residues. CDR3 DNA: TGCAGTGCTAGCTCCCGGGAGGGCACCGGGGAGCTGTTTTTT. Translation gives CSASSREGTGELFF.

The chain uses TRBV11-1 and TRBJ1-1; 7 bases align to TRBD1. The CDR3 has 15 residues. J gave up 4 bases and V 5 bases, and 10 bases lay outside the gene matches. The V gene's germline CDR1 is SGHAT and CDR2 FQDESV (reference sequence). The CDR3 DNA is TGTGCCAGCAGCCTTCGTTGGACAGGTGCCACTGAAGCTTTCTTT. This translates into CASSLRWTGATEAFF.

The table lists this clonotype with a few counts. V is TRBV7-6 and J is TRBJ2-1; 10 nucleotides match TRBD2. There are 15 residues in the CDR3. Looked up from germline, CDR1 is SGHVS and CDR2 is FNYEAQ. V was pared by 8 bases and J by 1 base, with 5 bases of the junction left unmatched. As DNA, the CDR3 is TGTGCCAGCGCAGCGGGGGGGCCTTCCTACAATGAGCAGTTCTTC. The encoded protein is CASAAGGPSYNEQFF.

The chain joins TRBV20-1 to TRBJ1-5; tentative D call: TRBD1 (6 bases). From germline, CDR1 is DFQATT and CDR2 SNEGSKA (reference sequence). Trimming left V 3 bases short and J 1 base short, with 13 bases between. CDR3 length: 15 residues. This CDR3 reads CSASQGKRSNQPQHF. CDR3 nucleotides: TGCAGTGCTAGTCAGGGGAAACGGAGCAATCAGCCCCAGCATTTT.

This chain uses TRBV19 with TRBJ2-2, with D uncertain. Trimming pared 5 bases from V and 13 bases from J, leaving 17 bases between. The CDR3 is made up of 13 amino acids. Germline V gene sequence: CDR1 LNHDA, CDR2 SQIVND (reference sequence). CDR3 sequence (DNA): TGTGCCAGTAGTGGGGAAGCTACAATTTGGCTGTTTTTT. This gives the protein CASSGEATIWLFF.

This chain uses TRBV6-6 with TRBJ1-6; D remains ambiguous. Germline values: CDR1 MNHNY, CDR2 SVGAGI (reference sequence). This CDR3 is 15 amino acids long. The V and J ends lost 5 bases and 0 bases respectively, with 8 bases between them. DNA of the CDR3: TGTGCCAGCAGTACCATGGGCTCCTATAATTCACCCCTCCACTTT. Its translation is CASSTMGSYNSPLHF.

J is TRBJ2-1 and V is TRBV7-4; 7 bases fit TRBD2. The germline gives CDR1 SGHVT, CDR2 SQSDAQ. After removal of 4 bases from V and 5 bases from J, the junction contained 11 bases not matched to a gene. This CDR3 spans 16 amino acids. This CDR3 reads CASSSLAGEQNNEQFF. CDR3 DNA: TGTGCCAGCAGCTCCTTAGCGGGCGAACAAAACAATGAGCAGTTCTTC.

This clonotype has a handful of counts. The rearrangement joins TRBV27 to TRBJ1-5; D not certain. V shed 6 bases and J shed 1 base, with 13 bases lying between them. The CDR3 consists of 15 residues. Germline V gene data show CDR1 as MNHEY and CDR2 as SMNVEV (reference sequence). CDR3 sequence reads: CASRNGGASNQPQHF. The CDR3 DNA is TGTGCCAGCAGGAACGGAGGAGCGAGCAATCAGCCCCAGCATTTT.

This clonotype was observed many times. The chain employs TRBV12-3 or TRBV12-4 and TRBJ1-1; D remains unclear. CDR3 size: 14 residues. The ends were cut back, 2 bases at V and 5 bases at J, with 12 bases in the middle. Written as DNA, the CDR3 is TGTGCCAGCAGTTTAAGTACAATGGGGACTGAAGCTTTCTTT. Amino acid sequence: CASSLSTMGTEAFF.

The rearrangement joins TRBV7-6 to TRBJ2-2, with TRBD1 as a possible D gene (8 bases). The CDR3 is made up of 16 amino acids. The V end was cut by 4 bases, the J end by 6 bases, with 18 bases between. Germline V gene lookup returns CDR1 SGHVS and CDR2 FNYEAQ. The CDR3 nucleotides read TGTGCCAGCAGCTCCGGACAGGGACTAAAAGCCGGGGAGCTGTTTTTT. Translated, it gives CASSSGQGLKAGELFF.

This clonotype was seen more than once but under ten times. The chain is built from TRBV28 and TRBJ2-5, with TRBD2 matching over 13 bases. The germline CDR1 and CDR2 sequences are MDHEN and SYDVKM. This CDR3 is built from 15 residues. Unmatched junction bases numbered 3, after V lost 4 bases and J lost 4 bases. The CDR3 bases are TGTGCCAGCAGTTCTGGACTAGCGGGGGTAGAGACCCAGTACTTC. Protein product: CASSSGLAGVETQYF.

This clonotype was seen more than once but under ten times. The V and J genes are TRBV7-6 and TRBJ1-1; the D gene is possibly TRBD1 (6 bases). Germline loops: CDR1 SGHVS, CDR2 FNYEAQ. Trimming pared 1 base from V and 1 base from J, leaving 10 bases between. The CDR3 length is 15 residues. CDR3 in DNA: TGTGCCAGCAGCTTAGTTAGGGACAAGAACACTGAAGCTTTCTTT. Protein sequence: CASSLVRDKNTEAFF. Based on the CDR3 plus reference TRBV7-6 and TRBJ1-1, the full variable domain is GAGVSQSPRYKVTKRGQDVALRCDPISGHVSLYWYRQALGQGPEFLTYFNYEAQQDKSGLPNDRFSAERPEGSISTLTIQRTEQRDSAMYRCASSLVRDKNTEAFFGQGTRLTVV.

Comment on this clonotype: A much larger clone is a single base away; this may be a read error. J is TRBJ2-2 and V is TRBV7-2; D call uncertain. Germline CDR1 SGHTA, CDR2 FQGNSA. CDR3 size: 14 residues. Trimming pared 3 bases from V and 1 base from J, leaving 6 bases between. The CDR3 bases are TGTGCCAGCAGCTTTCTTAGGAACACCGGGGAGCTGTTTTTT. Translated: CASSFLRNTGELFF.

In this sample, this clonotype turned up many times. The genes are TRBV6-5 and TRBJ2-7; tentatively, D is TRBD1 (6 bases). This CDR3 spans 13 amino acids. Trimming took off 5 bases at V and 5 bases at J, with 13 bases between the two ends. From germline, CDR1 is MNHEY and CDR2 SVGAGI. The CDR3 sequence: CASSDDRTNEQYV. The CDR3 DNA sequence: TGTGCCAGCAGTGACGACAGGACAAACGAGCAGTACGTC.

This clonotype was observed a handful of times. The CDR3 DNA is TGTGCCAGCAGCGTAGCTCCGGGGGGTGACTACGAGCAGTACTTC. Protein product: CASSVAPGGDYEQYF. The chain joins TRBV9 to TRBJ2-7, with 7 bases that match TRBD2. The germline V gene has CDR1 SGDLS and CDR2 YYNGEE. The length of the CDR3 is 15 residues. Unmatched junction bases numbered 6, after V lost 0 bases and J lost 3 bases.

Remarks on this clonotype: The conserved phenylalanine or tryptophan is not found at the CDR3 terminus, so this likely reflects a read error. The limits of the CDR3 on the DNA are not certain, so only TCRdb's listed CDR3 is given. V usage is TRBV6-6 and J usage is TRBJ1-1; the table's D gene call, TRBD1, was not cross checked with the DNA. The CDR3 is 17 residues long, ends included. CDR1 is MNHNY and CDR2 is SVGAGI in the germline V gene (reference sequence). The CDR3 reads CASSYSATGVGNTEACV.

J is TRBJ2-5 and V is TRBV10-3, with TRBD1 matching 8 bases. Trimming cost V 5 bases and J 3 bases; bases outside gene matches: 2. The CDR3 sequence is 13 residues long. From germline, CDR1 is ENHRY and CDR2 SYGVKD. CDR3 in DNA: TGTGCCATCAGTCCGACAGGGGAAGAGACCCAGTACTTC. Encoded protein: CAISPTGEETQYF.

In the case of this clonotype: A clone one base away is much larger, so this may be a read error. This chain uses TRBV7-9 with TRBJ1-2, with D possibly TRBD1 on 5 matching bases. The germline V and J ends were trimmed by 5 bases and 0 bases, with 22 bases remaining between them. CDR1 is SEHNR and CDR2 is FQNEAQ in the germline V gene (reference sequence). The CDR3 runs to 18 residues. DNA of the CDR3: TGTGCCAGCAGCGCCCGAACCCGCGTGCAGGGAACTAACTATGGCTACACCTTC. This gives the protein CASSARTRVQGTNYGYTF.

The chain recombines TRBV7-6 with TRBJ1-6; the match to TRBD1 covers 8 bases. This CDR3 comprises 15 residues. The V and J ends lost 5 bases and 10 bases, in that order; junction bases with no gene match: 10. Germline V gives CDR1 SGHVS, CDR2 FNYEAQ. DNA for the CDR3: TGTGCCAGCAGCGGGAGCGACAGGGGACGGTCACCCCTCCACTTT. Its protein is CASSGSDRGRSPLHF.

DNA of the CDR3: TGCAGCGTTGAGCTGGACAGGGGACACTATGGCTACACCTTC. Amino acid sequence: CSVELDRGHYGYTF. This sequence joins TRBV29-1 and TRBJ1-2; TRBD1 matches 9 bases. After removal of 3 bases from V and 3 bases from J, the junction contained 5 bases not matched to a gene. Germline CDR1 SQVTM, CDR2 ANQGSEA. The CDR3 covers 14 residues.